These T cell receptor beta chains were read from a single sample in a study of radiation and T cells in renal cell carcinoma. Sequenced by immunoSEQ multiplex PCR; TCRdb stores in-frame clones only, minus some. The sample lists 45,000 to 55,000 clones, 80% occurring once. The sequences come from blood, collected from a patient whose treatment included radiotherapy and nephrectomy. These receptors all come from a woman between 65 and 79 years old with renal cell carcinoma. The CDR3 runs from the conserved cysteine through the conserved F or W. Fields, in order: V gene, J gene, D gene, clone size, CDR3 DNA, CDR3 protein. The D gene is left open where the match is weak. Clone size is stated in some rows and not others, as once, few, many or a class when expanded.

TRBV29-1	TRBJ2-2	.	.	TGCAGCGTTGCGGACTCCCAGGATCGGGAGCTGTTTTTT	CSVADSQDRELFF
TRBV27	TRBJ2-5	.	once	TGTGCCAGCCATGATCGGGAGACCCAGTACTTC	CASHDRETQYF
TRBV7-6	TRBJ1-1	.	.	TGTGCCAGCAGCTTACAGGGGCAGGGGTTGAACACTGAAGCTTTCTTT	CASSLQGQGLNTEAFF
TRBV7-2	TRBJ2-7	.	.	TGTGCCAGCAGCTTTCAGGGTATGGGCGAGCAGTACTTC	CASSFQGMGEQYF
TRBV27	TRBJ1-5	.	few	TGTGCCAGCAGTTCTATGACGGGGGGGGGCCAGGGGAATCAGCCCCAGCATTTT	CASSSMTGGGQGNQPQHF
TRBV7-8	TRBJ1-3	.	.	TGTGCCAGCAGCGGAGATTGGACGGACGGAAACACCATATATTTT	CASSGDWTDGNTIYF
TRBV6-4	TRBJ2-2	TRBD2	few	TGTGCCAGCAGTGACTCGACTAGCGGGAGGACGAACACCGGGGAGCTGTTTTTT	CASSDSTSGRTNTGELFF
TRBV11-2	TRBJ2-7	.	.	TGTGCCAGCAGCGAGAGTCAGGGTTACGAGCAGTACTTC	CASSESQGYEQYF
TRBV10-2	TRBJ1-4	TRBD1	few	TGCGCCAGCAGTGAGTGGGACAGGGGTAATGAAAAACTGTTTTTT	CASSEWDRGNEKLFF
TRBV7-8	TRBJ2-3	.	.	TGTGCCAGCAGCTTGGGCAGAAGCACAGATACGCAGTATTTT	CASSLGRSTDTQYF
TRBV4-1	TRBJ1-1	.	.	TGCGCCAGCAGCCAAGATAAGTGGGGGAGGGTCACTGAAGCTTTCTTT	CASSQDKWGRVTEAFF
TRBV5-6	TRBJ2-5	TRBD1	.	TGTGCCAGCAGCCCGACAGGGGACAGTCGGCCGGAGACCCAGTACTTC	CASSPTGDSRPETQYF
TRBV7-7	TRBJ2-1	TRBD2	.	TGTGCCAGCAGCTTACAAGCGGGAGACTACAATGAGCAGTTCTTC	CASSLQAGDYNEQFF
TRBV27	TRBJ1-1	.	once	TGTGCCAGCAGTTTAGGACCCGGGAACACTGAAGCTTTCTTT	CASSLGPGNTEAFF
TRBV10-3	TRBJ2-7	.	.	TGTGCCATCAGCTCTGGCAGTGGCACCTACGAGCAGTACTTC	CAISSGSGTYEQYF
TRBV27	TRBJ2-7	TRBD1	.	TGTGCCAGCAGCTCGTCCGGGACAGGGTCCATCTACGAGCAGTACTTC	CASSSSGTGSIYEQYF
TRBV9	TRBJ2-1	.	.	TGTGCCAGCAGCGTAGTTGGGTCCACCTCCTACAATGAGCAGTTCTTC	CASSVVGSTSYNEQFF
TRBV18	TRBJ2-6	TRBD1	.	TGTGCCAGCTCCCCCCCGGGACAGGTCTCCTCTGGGGCCAACGTCCTGACTTTC	CASSPPGQVSSGANVLTF
TRBV27	TRBJ2-7	TRBD2	.	TGTGCCAGCAGCCCTGGGGGAGGGATCAACGAGCAGTACTTC	CASSPGGGINEQYF
TRBV2	TRBJ1-3	TRBD1	.	TGTGCCAGCAGCCCCACAGGGGGCTCTGGAAACACCATATATTTT	CASSPTGGSGNTIYF
TRBV27	TRBJ1-2	.	once	TGTGCCACCCAGTCTAACTATGGCTACACCTTC	CATQSNYGYTF
TRBV5-1	TRBJ2-2	TRBD2	.	TGCGCCAGCAGCCCCGGACTAGTTGCCGGGGAGCTGTTTTTT	CASSPGLVAGELFF
TRBV9	TRBJ1-3	.	.	TGTGCCAGCAGCGTAGAGGCGGTACCTGGAAACACCATATATTTT	CASSVEAVPGNTIYF
TRBV6-5	TRBJ1-1	.	few	TGTGCCAGCAGTTATGGGGGGCTCACCACTGAAGCTTTCTTT	CASSYGGLTTEAFF
TRBV14	TRBJ2-5	.	few	TGTGCCAGCAGCCAAAATCGTGGGTTGTACCAAGAGACCCAGTACTTC	CASSQNRGLYQETQYF
TRBV5-5	TRBJ1-2	TRBD1	.	TGTGCCAGCAGCTCCCCGACAGGGAGCTATGGCTACACCTTC	CASSSPTGSYGYTF
TRBV27	TRBJ1-5	.	.	TGTGCCAGCAGTTTAGAGGGGGATAGCAATCAGCCCCAGCATTTT	CASSLEGDSNQPQHF
TRBV6-5	TRBJ2-1	.	.	TGTGCCAGCAGTGGACGCTACAATGAGCAGTTCTTC	CASSGRYNEQFF
TRBV2	TRBJ1-4	.	.	TGTGCCAGCAGTCTTCGACAGGACCATAATGAAAAACTGTTTTTT	CASSLRQDHNEKLFF
TRBV27	TRBJ2-7	TRBD2	.	TGTGCCAGCAGTTTAAGGCTAGCGGGCTACTACGAGCAGTACTTC	CASSLRLAGYYEQYF
TRBV7-2	TRBJ2-3	.	.	TGTGCCAGCAGCTATTTAGCAGATACGCAGTATTTT	CASSYLADTQYF
TRBV2	TRBJ2-7	TRBD1	.	TGTGCCAGCACTGGACAGGGGGCTACCTACGAGCAGTACTTC	CASTGQGATYEQYF